Described below is a single T cell receptor (beta chain) sequence and its context. Its target is unknown. Germline V gives CDR1 MNHEY, CDR2 SVGAGI. This CDR3 is 15 amino acids long. Trimming removed 2 bases at V and 2 bases at J, with 12 bases between. Clones were sequenced by immunoSEQ multiplex PCR, and TCRdb holds only the in-frame ones, with some missing. The profile shows around 35,000 clones, more than 85% of them singletons. The source of the sample is a study of T cells in localized non-small cell lung cancer. Whole-study findings and limits: The greatest T cell clonality was found in uninvolved adjacent lung (higher than in tumor). Because researchers sequenced only one region of the tumor, heterogeneity is still possible.

V is TRBV6-5 and J is TRBJ1-2, with a possible D match to TRBD1 (6 bases). The clonotype was recovered from a female donor of 60 years or more with stage II lung adenocarcinoma. Sample: peripheral blood mononuclear cells, taken before any cancer treatment. CDR3 residues: CASSYAPQGNYGYTF. The CDR3 region has the DNA TGTGCCAGCAGTTACGCGCCACAGGGAAACTATGGCTACACCTTC.